This T cell receptor beta chain was documented in a study of T cells in Graves' hyperthyroidism and ophthalmopathy. Study-wide findings and caveats: Among thyroid clonotypes expanded above 0.001, most also appeared in blood.

TCR beta CDR3 region amplification was performed from RNA transcripts. TCR CDR3 regions were first amplified by RT-PCR with HTBI primers. MiXCR was run by TCRdb on the multiplex PCR reads, yielding one entry per CDR3 protein. The sample comprises around 490,000 distinct CDR3 sequences, around 20% of which are singletons, and roughly 47% rests with the top ten. Patients were excluded because of uncontrolled infection, other autoimmune disease, pregnancy or lactation. This clonotype was seen ten or more times. Its antigen is unidentified. The CDR3 has 13 residues. The germline V and J ends were trimmed by 1 base and 6 bases, with 10 bases remaining between them. Per germline, CDR1 SGHAT and CDR2 FQNNGV.

This chain uses TRBV11-2 with TRBJ2-7; D not resolved. The source is a man aged 40-49 years with Graves' ophthalmopathy. The material sequenced was blood. Here the CDR3 reads CASSLVWVGEQYF. CDR3 nucleotide sequence: TGTGCCAGCAGCTTAGTCTGGGTCGGCGAGCAGTACTTC.